A single T cell receptor (beta chain) is shown here with its context. Its antigen is currently unknown. The data originate from a study of cytomegalovirus exposure and HLA in healthy donors. Study information: Early released data comprised around 79 million unique TCRs from HLA-typed donors.

Germline loops: CDR1 SGHTA, CDR2 FQGTGA. This CDR3 spans 16 amino acids. The V and J ends lost 3 bases and 7 bases, in that order; junction bases with no gene match: 11. The PCR was carried out with 60 Vbeta primers and 13 Jbeta primers. Sequencing was performed with immunoSEQ multiplex PCR; in TCRdb, only in-frame clones are kept and a portion is missing. The repertoire includes under 200,000 clones, about 79% of them detected once, and roughly 6.7% sits in the top ten. Likely unrecorded immune exposures existed in these nominally healthy donors. Study-wide findings and caveats: About 180 TCR beta chains were listed as cytomegalovirus-associated. Versus the approximately 700-donor mean, an Asian-associated ancestry cluster reportedly showed fewer N-insertions in a later analysis.

The sample consisted of PBMCs. This chain links TRBV7-3 with TRBJ2-1; TRBD2 aligns across 8 bases. The clonotype was recovered from a man in his forties or fifties in good health and CMV-seropositive. The CDR3 DNA reads TGTGCCAGCAGCTTGGGGCCGGGAGGGCCAAGGAATGAGCAGTTCTTC. Protein product: CASSLGPGGPRNEQFF. The full variable domain, with the rest looked up from reference TRBV7-3 and TRBJ2-1, is GAGVSQTPSNKVTEKGKYVELRCDPISGHTALYWYRQSLGQGPEFLIYFQGTGAADDSGLPNDRFFAVRPEGSVSTLKIQRTERGDSAVYLCASSLGPGGPRNEQFFGPGTRLTVL.